This T cell receptor beta chain was obtained from a study of blood T cells in healthy people across ages. Each donor was a healthy Caucasian individual from Russia, aged roughly 6 to 90. Alongside a J-beta primer mix, a sample-barcoded 5' primer served in a second PCR lasting about 6 to 12 cycles. MiXCR was run by TCRdb on the 5' RACE reads, yielding one entry per CDR3 protein. Here the sample spans around 1,500,000 distinct CDR3 sequences, around 39% being singletons. A few counts support this clonotype. Per the germline V gene, CDR1 is SGHAT and CDR2 is FQNNGV. This CDR3 is 16 amino acids long. Trimming removed 6 bases from V and 5 bases from J, with 22 bases in between.

The sequence was collected from a woman between 18 and 30 years old in good health. The material sequenced was blood. V gene TRBV11-2 combines with J gene TRBJ2-5; D gene unclear. The CDR3 here is CASSASGTQNAETQYF. For the CDR3, the DNA is TGTGCCAGCAGTGCTTCAGGCACCCAAAATGCGGAGACCCAGTACTTC.